Below are 3 T cell receptor beta chains sequenced from a single sample in a study of T cells in Graves' hyperthyroidism and ophthalmopathy. Researchers took RNA transcripts and amplified the TCR beta CDR3 regions from them. During a first-round RT-PCR of the TCR CDR3, the HTBI primer set was used. TCRdb recomputed calls from the multiplex PCR reads with MiXCR, one row per CDR3 protein. The data hold 450,000 to 650,000 distinct CDR3 sequences, with about a fifth observed a single time. Material: blood. These receptors were collected from a man younger than 35 with Graves' hyperthyroidism.

This chain connects TRBV25-1 to TRBJ2-5; D is ambiguous. CDR3 size: 16 residues. Looked up from germline, CDR1 is MGHDK and CDR2 is SYGVNS. V lost 2 bases, J lost 5 bases, and 18 bases lay in between. The CDR3 bases are TGTGCCAGCAGTGAAGGCGACGCCCCCCTTCACGAGACCCAGTACTTC. Translating gives CASSEGDAPLHETQYF.

The rearrangement uses TRBV10-3 and TRBJ1-2, with TRBD1 identical over 7 bases. Germline trimming cut 3 bases from V and 6 bases from J; bases unmatched to any gene: 10. Germline V gene sequence: CDR1 ENHRY, CDR2 SYGVKD. The length of the CDR3 is 15 residues. The CDR3 reads CAISDHRGEVDGYTF. The CDR3 DNA reads TGTGCCATCAGTGATCACAGGGGAGAGGTGGATGGCTACACCTTC.

V is TRBV7-2 and J is TRBJ1-1, with TRBD1 identical over 7 bases. The CDR3 is 14 residues long. In germline, CDR1 is SGHTA, CDR2 FQGNSA. With 3 bases clipped from V and 1 base from J, the junction kept 2 bases outside the gene matches. The CDR3 protein is CASSFRGRNTEAFF. CDR3 DNA sequence: TGTGCCAGCAGCTTCAGGGGGAGGAACACTGAAGCTTTCTTT.